One sample yielded the 26 T cell receptor beta chains listed below, sequenced in a study of brain T cells in children with intractable seizures. Using immunoSEQ multiplex PCR, the repertoire was profiled, and TCRdb retains in-frame clones only, with some absent. The sample lists roughly 110,000 clones, roughly 94% occurring once. This specimen was peripheral blood, taken at surgery. These receptors were taken from a boy in the first two years of life with hemimegalencephaly and intractable seizures.

The V and J genes are TRBV29-1 and TRBJ2-5; the match to TRBD1 covers 9 bases. The CDR3 is made up of 17 amino acids. Looked up from germline, CDR1 is SQVTM and CDR2 is ANQGSEA. V trimming: 4 bases; J trimming: 1 base; junction bases outside the gene matches: 13. In nucleotides, the CDR3 is TGCAGCGTTGGTAAGACAGGGGGAACAATCCGCCAAGAGACCCAGTACTTC. It codes for CSVGKTGGTIRQETQYF.

The chain couples TRBV27 to TRBJ2-5; perhaps TRBD2 as D (5 bases). Germline values: CDR1 MNHEY, CDR2 SMNVEV (reference sequence). The CDR3 contains 14 residues. V lost 3 bases and J 4 bases, leaving 12 bases between the germline ends. CDR3 sequence reads: CASSLVGAPETQYF. In nucleotides, the CDR3 is TGTGCCAGCAGTTTGGTGGGAGCCCCAGAGACCCAGTACTTC.

V gene TRBV5-4 combines with J gene TRBJ2-1, with 11 bases lining up with TRBD2. The V segment lost 1 base and the J segment 8 bases; nucleotides outside the gene matches: 2. Germline V gives CDR1 SGHNT, CDR2 YYREEE (reference sequence). The CDR3 totals 14 residues. The chain's CDR3 is CASSLTSGRDEQFF. The DNA of the CDR3 is TGTGCCAGCAGCTTGACTAGCGGGAGAGATGAGCAGTTCTTC. Variable domain in full (rest from reference TRBV5-4 and TRBJ2-1): ETGVTQSPTHLIKTRGQQVTLRCSSQSGHNTVSWYQQALGQGPQFIFQYYREEENGRGNFPPRFSGLQFPNYSSELNVNALELDDSALYLCASSLTSGRDEQFFGPGTRLTVL.

This clone was found once. The V and J genes are TRBV6-6 and TRBJ2-5, with 7 bases identical to TRBD1. The ends lost 2 bases at V and 5 bases at J; junction bases unmatched: 8. This CDR3 is 15 amino acids long. CDR1 is MNHNY and CDR2 is SVGAGI in the germline V gene (reference sequence). The CDR3 DNA sequence: TGTGCCAGCAGTTACCCGACAGGGTTTAGGGAGACCCAGTACTTC. Its protein product is CASSYPTGFRETQYF.

This rearrangement joins TRBV5-1 to TRBJ2-5, with D possibly matching TRBD1 (5 bases). The CDR3 is 13 amino acids. Per germline, CDR1 SGHRS and CDR2 YFSETQ. The V and J ends lost 4 bases and 8 bases respectively, with 15 bases between them. CDR3 sequence reads: CASSRRQQATQYF. The CDR3 nucleotides are TGCGCCAGCAGCCGCCGACAGCAGGCCACCCAGTACTTC.

J is TRBJ1-4 and V is TRBV5-4; D perhaps matches TRBD1 (6 bases). V gave up 0 bases and J gave up 8 bases, with 20 bases separating them. Per the germline V gene, CDR1 is SGHNT and CDR2 is YYREEE (reference sequence). The CDR3 contains 17 residues. The CDR3 loop is CASSLGPTTGRGEKLFF. The CDR3 DNA sequence: TGTGCCAGCAGCTTGGGACCGACGACAGGTAGAGGGGAAAAACTGTTTTTT.

The V and J genes are TRBV28 and TRBJ1-6; possibly TRBD1 for D (6 bases). Germline loops: CDR1 MDHEN, CDR2 SYDVKM. CDR3 length: 16 amino acids. Trimming removed 4 bases from V and 9 bases from J, with 19 bases in between. Written as DNA, the CDR3 is TGTGCCAGCAGTTCCCGACTACAGGGAGGGATTTCACCCCTCCACTTT. Protein product: CASSSRLQGGISPLHF. The variable domain in full, completed from reference TRBV28 and TRBJ1-6, reads DVKVTQSSRYLVKRTGEKVFLECVQDMDHENMFWYRQDPGLGLRLIYFSYDVKMKEKGDIPEGYSVSREKKERFSLILESASTNQTSMYLCASSSRLQGGISPLHFGNGTRLTVT.

The chain recombines TRBV29-1 with TRBJ2-5, with D perhaps matching TRBD1 (6 bases). CDR1 and CDR2 (germline): SQVTM, ANQGSEA. This CDR3 has 13 amino acids. V was cut by 4 bases and J by 5 bases, with 14 bases left in between. CDR3 nucleotides: TGCAGCGTTGGCCAGGAGAGGGGGGAGACCCAGTACTTC. The encoded protein is CSVGQERGETQYF.

This rearrangement joins TRBV6-2 or TRBV6-3 to TRBJ1-1, with 8 bases that match TRBD1. The V gene end was trimmed by 4 bases and the J gene end by 4 bases; junction bases not matched to a gene: 14. This CDR3 region has 17 residues. CDR1 is MNHEY, CDR2 SVGEGT, per germline. The CDR3: CASSLPGQVLVGTEAFF. The CDR3, as DNA: TGTGCCAGCAGTTTACCGGGACAGGTTTTAGTTGGCACTGAAGCTTTCTTT.

The V and J genes are TRBV29-1 and TRBJ1-4; 8 bases fit TRBD1. CDR1 is SQVTM, CDR2 ANQGSEA, per germline. Germline trimming cut 6 bases from V and 6 bases from J; bases unmatched to any gene: 6. The CDR3 is 13 residues long. CDR3 DNA: TGCAGCGTGACAGGGGACATGGATGAAAAACTGTTTTTT. It translates to CSVTGDMDEKLFF.

V gene TRBV6-2 or TRBV6-3 combines with J gene TRBJ2-7, with no clear D. The CDR3 sequence is 12 residues long. Germline assignment: CDR1 MNHEY and CDR2 SVGEGT. Trimming stripped 4 bases from V and 2 bases from J, with 6 bases between. The CDR3 coding sequence is TGTGCCAGCAGTTCCCCCCCCTACGAGCAGTACTTC. Translation gives CASSSPPYEQYF.

This clone has just one count. V is TRBV13 and J is TRBJ2-7, with D perhaps assigned TRBD1 or TRBD2 (5 bases each). Deletions cut 5 bases from V and 3 bases from J, with 11 bases between. This CDR3 comprises 13 residues. Germline values: CDR1 PRHDT, CDR2 FYEKMQ (reference sequence). CDR3 DNA: TGTGCCAGCAGCGGGGACGGATTCTACGAGCAGTACTTC. Its protein product is CASSGDGFYEQYF.

The chain is built from TRBV11-1 and TRBJ2-7; 7 bases align to TRBD1. CDR1 and CDR2 from the germline V gene are SGHAT and FQDESV (reference sequence). V lost 1 base to trimming and J lost 2 bases; unmatched junction nucleotides: 5. The CDR3 covers 15 residues. CDR3 region: CASSLGQGIPYEQYF. DNA of the CDR3: TGTGCCAGCAGCTTAGGACAGGGAATACCCTACGAGCAGTACTTC.

The chain has TRBV28 and TRBJ2-3; 11 bases match TRBD2. V lost 5 bases and J lost 4; bases outside the gene matches: 8. This CDR3 is 16 amino acids long. The germline V gene encodes CDR1 MDHEN and CDR2 SYDVKM. The CDR3: CASSLSGRGAADTQYF. The CDR3 DNA reads as TGTGCCAGCAGTCTTAGCGGGAGGGGGGCCGCAGATACGCAGTATTTT.

CDR3: CASSFSPAGGAGVSYEQYF. The CDR3 DNA reads TGCGCCAGCAGCTTTTCACCCGCGGGGGGCGCGGGTGTCTCCTACGAGCAGTACTTC. This sequence joins TRBV5-1 and TRBJ2-7; 8 bases align to TRBD2. The ends lost 2 bases at V and 0 bases at J; junction bases unmatched: 16. This CDR3 spans 19 amino acids. Looked up from germline, CDR1 is SGHRS and CDR2 is YFSETQ.

The rearrangement links TRBV7-9 to TRBJ2-7; TRBD1 aligns across 7 bases. The germline V gene has CDR1 SEHNR and CDR2 FQNEAQ (reference sequence). Trimming at V came to 0 bases and at J to 2 bases, leaving 4 bases not matched to a gene. This CDR3 is built from 15 residues. The DNA of the CDR3 is TGTGCCAGCAGCTTAGCCGTGGGACAGACCTACGAGCAGTACTTC. Translating it yields CASSLAVGQTYEQYF.

This clone was picked up one time. This rearrangement joins TRBV28 to TRBJ1-2, with D unclear. Germline values: CDR1 MDHEN, CDR2 SYDVKM. V lost 4 bases, J lost 5 bases, and 11 bases lay in between. The CDR3 totals 13 residues. CDR3 residues: CASSYGSWYGYTF. CDR3 bases: TGTGCCAGCAGTTACGGCAGTTGGTATGGCTACACCTTC.

The chain joins TRBV1 to TRBJ2-2; the table's D gene call, TRBD2, was not cross checked with the DNA. TRBV1 is flagged as a pseudogene. CDR3 length: 17 amino acids. The CDR3 here is CTSSQDGRRGNTGELFF. The CDR3, as DNA: TGCACCAGCAGCCAAGACGGGCGGCGGGGGAACACCGGGGAGCTGTTTTTT.

The rearrangement links TRBV28 to TRBJ1-2; D gene unclear. The germline V and J ends were trimmed by 3 bases and 2 bases, with 7 bases remaining between them. This CDR3 contains 13 residues. Looked up from germline, CDR1 is MDHEN and CDR2 is SYDVKM. The CDR3 sequence: CASSFGQNYGYTF. CDR3 nucleotides: TGTGCCAGCAGTTTCGGGCAGAACTATGGCTACACCTTC.

This clone is a singleton in its sample. The CDR3 coding sequence is TGTGCCAGCAGCCCGGGCTACGAGCAGTACTTC. Translated: CASSPGYEQYF. The J gene is TRBJ2-7, the V gene TRBV11-2; D not resolved. V dropped 5 bases and J dropped 3 bases, with 5 bases sitting between them. CDR1 and CDR2 from the germline V gene are SGHAT and FQNNGV. This CDR3 is 11 amino acids long.

This chain connects TRBV7-9 to TRBJ2-1, with 8 positions matching TRBD1. The CDR3 is 14 amino acids. From germline, CDR1 is SEHNR and CDR2 FQNEAQ (reference sequence). V lost 1 base and J lost 7; bases outside the gene matches: 3. CDR3: CASSLGQGTNEQFF. CDR3 nucleotide sequence: TGTGCCAGCAGCTTAGGACAGGGGACTAATGAGCAGTTCTTC.

This chain joins TRBV25-1 and TRBJ2-3; D possibly corresponds to TRBD2 (5 bases). Trimming removed 3 bases from V and 14 bases from J, with 15 bases in between. The CDR3 contains 12 residues. The germline V gene encodes CDR1 MGHDK and CDR2 SYGVNS. The CDR3 DNA sequence: TGTGCCAGCAGTGACCGGGCCTCGAGGGTGTATTTT. It yields the protein CASSDRASRVYF. The entire variable domain, with the rest obtained from reference TRBV25-1 and TRBJ2-3, is as follows: EADIYQTPRYLVIGTGKKITLECSQTMGHDKMYWYQQDPGMELHLIHYSYGVNSTEKGDLSSESTVSRIRTEHFPLTLESARPSHTSQYLCASSDRASRVYFGPGTRLTVL.

The gene calls are TRBV9 and TRBJ1-3; D unresolved. The CDR3 has 15 amino acids. Germline CDR1 SGDLS, CDR2 YYNGEE. V shed 7 bases and J shed 4 bases, with 18 bases lying between them. The CDR3 protein is CASGPRTANGNTIYF. Written as DNA, the CDR3 is TGTGCCAGCGGGCCAAGAACAGCGAACGGAAACACCATATATTTT.

The chain joins TRBV24-1 to TRBJ2-7; D not resolved. CDR1 and CDR2 (germline): KGHDR, SFDVKD. With 0 bases removed from V and 4 bases from J, the gap between germline ends came to 3 bases. The CDR3 is made up of 12 amino acids. The CDR3 sequence: CATSDLGYEQYF. The CDR3 DNA is TGTGCCACCAGTGATTTGGGTTACGAGCAGTACTTC.

The J gene is TRBJ2-1, the V gene TRBV7-9; 11 nucleotides agree with TRBD2. This CDR3 comprises 18 residues. The V segment lost 1 base and the J segment 0 bases; nucleotides outside the gene matches: 5. The germline CDR1 and CDR2 sequences are SEHNR and FQNEAQ (reference sequence). The CDR3 protein is CASSLGGLAGGSYNEQFF. Here the CDR3 DNA reads TGTGCCAGCAGCTTAGGAGGACTAGCGGGCGGCTCCTACAATGAGCAGTTCTTC.

V is TRBV5-5 and J is TRBJ1-5, with D perhaps matching TRBD1 (5 bases). Germline CDR1 is SGHKS and CDR2 is YYEKEE (reference sequence). The CDR3 sequence is 18 residues long. The V end was cut by 2 bases, the J end by 2 bases, with 20 bases between. The CDR3 sequence is CASSFNNPQLQGNQPQHF. The CDR3 bases are TGTGCCAGCAGCTTTAACAACCCCCAGCTACAGGGCAATCAGCCCCAGCATTTT. The full variable domain, with the rest looked up from reference TRBV5-5 and TRBJ1-5, is DAGVTQSPTHLIKTRGQQVTLRCSPISGHKSVSWYQQVLGQGPQFIFQYYEKEERGRGNFPDRFSARQFPNYSSELNVNALLLGDSALYLCASSFNNPQLQGNQPQHFGDGTRLSIL.